This T cell receptor beta chain was observed in a study of CD8 T cells in ankylosing spondylitis. V shed 5 bases and J 3 bases; nucleotides not matched to a gene: 6. From germline, CDR1 is SGHRS and CDR2 YFSETQ. This CDR3 contains 16 residues. Notes on the study in general: As for the disease-linked clones, they showed a CD8+ phenotype and occurred at relatively low frequencies in peripheral blood. Certain motif variants had earlier appeared in reactive arthritis synovial fluid and blood.

This clonotype was seen more than once but under ten times. What it binds is not known. Library preparation for TCR beta used quantitative 5'-RACE with molecular barcodes. MiXCR was run by TCRdb on the 5' RACE reads, yielding one entry per CDR3 protein. Of 250,000 to 400,000 distinct CDR3 sequences in the sample, 11% were seen once. The chain combines TRBV5-1 with TRBJ2-3; TRBD2 agrees at 13 bases. The specimen was blood, either unsorted or a sorted T cell fraction (not recorded which). This clonotype originated in a female donor with ankylosing spondylitis or in good health (not recorded which). CDR3 bases: TGCGCCAGCAGGACTAGCGGGGGGTATTGGACAGATACGCAGTATTTT. Protein sequence: CASRTSGGYWTDTQYF.